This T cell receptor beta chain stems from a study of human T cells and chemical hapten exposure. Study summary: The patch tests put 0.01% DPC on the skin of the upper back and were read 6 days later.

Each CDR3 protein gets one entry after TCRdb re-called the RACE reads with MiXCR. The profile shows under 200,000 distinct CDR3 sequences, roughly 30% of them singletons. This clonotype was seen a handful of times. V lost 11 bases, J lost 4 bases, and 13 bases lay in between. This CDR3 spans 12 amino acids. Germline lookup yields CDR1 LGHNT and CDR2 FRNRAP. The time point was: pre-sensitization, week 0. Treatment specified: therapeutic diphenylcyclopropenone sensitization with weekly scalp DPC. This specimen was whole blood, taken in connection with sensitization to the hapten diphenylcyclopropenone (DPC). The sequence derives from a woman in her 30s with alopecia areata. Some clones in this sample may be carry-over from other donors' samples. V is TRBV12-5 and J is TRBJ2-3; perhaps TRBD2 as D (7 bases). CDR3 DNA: TGTGCTGTGGGGGGGGCCCCAGATACGCAGTATTTT. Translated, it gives CAVGGAPDTQYF.